This T cell receptor beta chain was documented in a study of post-analysis software for immune sequencing data. The study, taken as a whole, reports: Relative to controls, patients with multiple sclerosis showed significantly lower normalized Chao1 diversity.

Sequencing libraries made from TCR beta cDNA carried unique molecular identifiers. TCRdb independently ran MiXCR on the PCR reads; one entry per CDR3 protein. This repertoire shows about 400,000 distinct CDR3 sequences, around a third found once; its top ten account for around an eighth. Note on this clonotype: What it recognizes is unknown.

Sequencing was carried out using blood. This sequence originates from a girl between 10 and 17 years old with multiple sclerosis.

The CDR3 loop is CASTPFGAEQYF. The DNA for the CDR3 is TGTGCCAGCACCCCCTTCGGGGCCGAGCAGTACTTC. V gene TRBV7-9 combines with J gene TRBJ2-7; the D gene could be TRBD1 or TRBD2 (5 bases each). CDR3 size: 12 residues. Germline CDR1 SEHNR, CDR2 FQNEAQ (reference sequence). Trimming stripped 7 bases from V and 6 bases from J, with 13 bases between.